This TCR beta chain came from a study of monozygotic twins with inflammatory bowel disease. The study's findings and limits: Reduced clonotype sharing with other individuals was observed in IBD patients relative to healthy twins, especially with disease activity. No single strong signal or clonotype associated with IBD was supported. Healthy co-twins had higher TCRbeta inverse Simpson diversity than their IBD twins.

As concerns this clonotype: Its antigen is currently unknown.

The authors used about 3.5 ug of total RNA per TCR library. Each CDR3 protein gets one entry in TCRdb, which reprocessed the 5' RACE reads and gives no DNA. This listing includes about 160,000 distinct CDR3 sequences. This CDR3 has 15 amino acids. The germline gives CDR1 SGHRS, CDR2 YFSETQ. What was sequenced was blood. V and J are TRBV5-1 and TRBJ2-1; there is no DNA to check the TCRdb D call of TRBD2. This sequence was found in a human donor with ulcerative colitis or Crohn's disease, or a healthy co-twin of an affected twin (not recorded which). The CDR3 reads CASSLVGLAGGEQFF.